This T cell receptor (beta chain) is from a study of CD8 T cells in Susac syndrome. Background on the study: There were over 5 sequenced Susac syndrome patients with active disease and 8 or 9 in remission.

Random hexamers primed reverse transcription of about 0.45 to 1 ug RNA. A multiplex approach, immunoSEQ multiplex PCR, amplified TCR beta CDR3 across 54 Vbeta and 13 Jbeta. TCRdb called the immunoSEQ multiplex PCR reads again in MiXCR, with one record for every CDR3 protein. The table shows fewer than 140,000 distinct CDR3 sequences, with roughly 94% occurring only once. CDR1 is SNHLY, CDR2 FYNNEI, per germline. Between the trimmed V and J ends, which lost 3 bases and 4 bases, there was a span of 9 bases. This CDR3 is built from 13 residues. Specimen: CD8+ T cells from PBMCs. V usage is TRBV2 and J usage is TRBJ1-2; tentatively, D is TRBD1 (5 bases). The source is a human donor with Susac syndrome. This chain's CDR3 is CASSETVGYGYTF. The CDR3 nucleotides read TGTGCCAGCAGTGAGACAGTCGGCTATGGCTACACCTTC.